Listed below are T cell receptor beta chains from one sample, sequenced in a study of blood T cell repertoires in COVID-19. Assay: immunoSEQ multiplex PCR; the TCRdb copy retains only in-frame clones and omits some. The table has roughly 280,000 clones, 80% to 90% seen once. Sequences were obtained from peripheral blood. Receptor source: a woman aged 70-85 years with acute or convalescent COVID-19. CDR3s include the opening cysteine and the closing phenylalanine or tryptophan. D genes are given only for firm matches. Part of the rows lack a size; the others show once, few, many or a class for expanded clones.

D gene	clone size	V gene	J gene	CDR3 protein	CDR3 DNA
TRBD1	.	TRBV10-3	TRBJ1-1	CAAEGTGPRAEAFF	TGTGCCGCCGAAGGGACAGGGCCACGCGCTGAAGCTTTCTTT
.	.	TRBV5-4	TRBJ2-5	CASSRRGVQETQYF	TGTGCCAGCAGTCGCCGGGGAGTACAAGAGACCCAGTACTTC
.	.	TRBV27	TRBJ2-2	CASSRTATATNTGELFF	TGTGCCAGCAGTCGGACAGCCACGGCTACGAACACCGGGGAGCTGTTTTTT
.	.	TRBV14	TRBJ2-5	CASSLFRETQYF	TGTGCCAGCAGCCTGTTCAGGGAGACCCAGTACTTC
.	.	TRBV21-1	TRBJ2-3	CASSKGGGKAADTQYF	TGTGCCAGCAGCAAAGGAGGGGGAAAGGCAGCAGATACGCAGTATTTT
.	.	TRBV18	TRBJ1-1	CASSQNKGTEAFF	TGTGCCAGCTCACAGAATAAGGGGACTGAAGCTTTCTTT
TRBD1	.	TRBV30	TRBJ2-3	CAWSVGQGSDTQYF	TGTGCCTGGAGTGTGGGACAGGGGTCAGATACGCAGTATTTT
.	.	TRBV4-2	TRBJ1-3	CASSQDRAASGNTIYF	TGTGCCAGCAGCCAAGACAGGGCCGCCTCTGGAAACACCATATATTTT
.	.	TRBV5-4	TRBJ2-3	CASSLTGSDTQYF	TGTGCCAGCAGCTTGACGGGTTCAGATACGCAGTATTTT
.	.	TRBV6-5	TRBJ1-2	CASSSFVQGLANGYTF	TGTGCCAGCAGTTCCTTCGTACAGGGTTTGGCGAATGGCTACACCTTC
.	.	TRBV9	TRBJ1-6	CASSVGGNSPLHF	TGTGCCAGCAGCGTAGGAGGAAATTCACCCCTCCACTTT
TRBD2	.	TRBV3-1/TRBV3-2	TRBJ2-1	CASSRIAGFSYNEQFF	TGTGCCAGCAGCCGAATAGCGGGGTTCTCCTACAATGAGCAGTTCTTC
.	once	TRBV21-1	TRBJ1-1	CASSKSPGQVFF	TGTGCCAGCAGCAAAAGTCCGGGACAGGTATTCTTT
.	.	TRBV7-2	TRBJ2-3	CASSTHLSGPQYF	TGTGCCAGCAGCACCCACCTTAGCGGCCCGCAGTATTTT
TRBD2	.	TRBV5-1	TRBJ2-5	CASTSLGAGGQETQYF	TGCGCCAGCACCTCCCTTGGGGCGGGGGGGCAAGAGACCCAGTACTTC
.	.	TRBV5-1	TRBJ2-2	CASSSSSLGASGELFF	TGCGCCAGCAGCTCTTCTAGCCTGGGGGCTTCCGGGGAGCTGTTTTTT
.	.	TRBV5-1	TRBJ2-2	CASSLGDFFSGELFF	TGCGCCAGCAGCTTGGGGGACTTCTTTAGCGGGGAGCTGTTTTTT
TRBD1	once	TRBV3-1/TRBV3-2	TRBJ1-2	CASSDTGTENYGYTF	TGTGCCAGCAGCGATACCGGGACAGAGAACTATGGCTACACCTTC
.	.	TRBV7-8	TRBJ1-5	CASSRSAADQPQHF	TGTGCCAGCAGCCGGTCAGCGGCCGATCAGCCCCAGCATTTT
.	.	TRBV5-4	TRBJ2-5	CASSLETGRETQYF	TGTGCCAGCAGCTTGGAGACAGGGAGGGAGACCCAGTACTTC
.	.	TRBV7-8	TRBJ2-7	CASSLARTYEQYF	TGTGCCAGCAGCTTGGCTAGGACCTACGAGCAGTACTTC
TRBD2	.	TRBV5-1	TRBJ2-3	CASSLGLAGFTDTQYF	TGCGCCAGCAGCTTGGGACTAGCGGGGTTCACAGATACGCAGTATTTT
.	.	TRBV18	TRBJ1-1	CASSEQEKGTEAFF	TGTGCCAGCTCAGAACAGGAAAAGGGGACTGAAGCTTTCTTT
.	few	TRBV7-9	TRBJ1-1	CASSSSPGQSAGALAEAFF	TGTGCCAGCAGTTCTTCACCCGGACAGTCCGCGGGGGCACTCGCTGAAGCTTTCTTT
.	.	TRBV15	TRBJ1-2	CATSREYPTSYGYTF	TGTGCCACCAGCAGAGAATACCCCACCAGCTATGGCTACACCTTC
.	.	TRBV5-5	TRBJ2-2	CASSLRTSNTGELFF	TGTGCCAGCAGTTTGAGGACATCGAACACCGGGGAGCTGTTTTTT
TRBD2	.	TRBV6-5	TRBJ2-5	CASRRTSQETQYF	TGTGCCAGCAGAAGGACTAGCCAAGAGACCCAGTACTTC
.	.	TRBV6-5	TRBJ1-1	CASSYEAFPGNTEAFF	TGTGCCAGCAGTTACGAGGCATTTCCTGGGAACACTGAAGCTTTCTTT
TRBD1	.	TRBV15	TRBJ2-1	CATSRETGVGNEQFF	TGTGCCACCAGCAGAGAAACAGGGGTGGGCAATGAGCAGTTCTTC
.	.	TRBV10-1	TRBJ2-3	CASSESPFDTQYF	TGCGCCAGCAGTGAGTCCCCCTTCGATACGCAGTATTTT
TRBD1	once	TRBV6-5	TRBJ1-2	CASSLPGQGAGYTF	TGTGCCAGCAGCCTCCCGGGACAGGGGGCTGGCTACACCTTC
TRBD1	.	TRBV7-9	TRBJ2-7	CASSSGQESYEQYF	TGTGCCAGCAGCTCGGGACAGGAGAGCTACGAGCAGTACTTC
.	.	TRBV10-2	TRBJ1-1	CASSEGAPMNTEAFF	TGCGCCAGCAGTGAAGGAGCTCCCATGAACACTGAAGCTTTCTTT
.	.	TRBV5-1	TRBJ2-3	CASGNTGDSTDTQYF	TGCGCCAGCGGCAACACAGGTGACAGCACAGATACGCAGTATTTT
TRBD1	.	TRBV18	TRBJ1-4	CASSPRDSLNEKLFF	TGTGCCAGCTCACCACGGGACAGCCTTAATGAAAAACTGTTTTTT
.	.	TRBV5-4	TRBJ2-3	CASSPRAGTDTQYF	TGTGCCAGCAGCCCGCGGGCGGGAACAGATACGCAGTATTTT
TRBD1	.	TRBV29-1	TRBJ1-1	CSVVRGLNTEAFF	TGCAGCGTTGTCAGGGGGCTGAACACTGAAGCTTTCTTT
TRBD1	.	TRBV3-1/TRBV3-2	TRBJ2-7	CASSHRTGPLLPLYEQYF	TGTGCCAGCAGCCACAGGACAGGGCCCCTCCTTCCCCTCTACGAGCAGTACTTC
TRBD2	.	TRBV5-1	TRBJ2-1	CASNPPSGGGNEQFF	TGCGCCAGCAACCCGCCTAGCGGGGGGGGGAATGAGCAGTTCTTC
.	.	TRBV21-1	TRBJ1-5	CASSKGQGDRGNQPQHF	TGTGCCAGCAGCAAAGGCCAAGGGGATCGGGGCAATCAGCCCCAGCATTTT
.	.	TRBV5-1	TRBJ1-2	CASSLEGGNYGYTF	TGCGCCAGCAGCTTGGAAGGAGGAAACTATGGCTACACCTTC
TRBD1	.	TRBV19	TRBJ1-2	CASTDGQVYGYTF	TGTGCCAGTACCGATGGACAGGTCTATGGCTACACCTTC
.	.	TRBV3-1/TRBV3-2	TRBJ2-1	CASSQDRRNEQFF	TGTGCCAGCAGCCAAGACCGGCGGAATGAGCAGTTCTTC
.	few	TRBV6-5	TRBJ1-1	CASNLGAGSEAFF	TGTGCCAGCAATCTAGGAGCCGGCAGTGAAGCTTTCTTT
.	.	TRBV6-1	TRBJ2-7	CASSEVHSEQYF	TGTGCCAGCAGTGAGGTACATTCCGAGCAGTACTTC
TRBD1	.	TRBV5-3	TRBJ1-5	CARSFPPWVGGKNQPQHF	TGTGCCAGAAGCTTCCCGCCGTGGGTAGGGGGCAAGAATCAGCCCCAGCATTTT
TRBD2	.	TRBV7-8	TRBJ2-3	CASNPGLPYTDTQYF	TGTGCCAGCAACCCGGGACTACCATACACAGATACGCAGTATTTT
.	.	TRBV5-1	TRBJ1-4	CASSLEFNPREEKLFF	TGCGCCAGCAGCTTGGAATTTAACCCGCGGGAAGAAAAACTGTTTTTT
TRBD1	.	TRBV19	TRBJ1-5	CASSIRGQGSYSNQPQHF	TGTGCCAGTAGTATCAGGGGACAGGGGTCGTATAGCAATCAGCCCCAGCATTTT
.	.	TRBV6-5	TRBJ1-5	CASWSPTVGNQPQHF	TGTGCCAGCTGGTCCCCGACAGTTGGCAATCAGCCCCAGCATTTT
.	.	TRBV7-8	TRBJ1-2	CASSLRSGPNGYTF	TGTGCCAGCAGCTTACGGTCAGGCCCGAACGGCTACACCTTC
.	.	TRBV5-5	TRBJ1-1	CASSPEWGGNTEAFF	TGTGCCAGCAGCCCTGAGTGGGGCGGGAACACTGAAGCTTTCTTT
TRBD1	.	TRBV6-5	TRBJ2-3	CATRQGASTDTQYF	TGTGCCACCCGACAGGGGGCGAGCACAGATACGCAGTATTTT
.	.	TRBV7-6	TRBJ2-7	CASSSLGGSYEQYF	TGTGCCAGCAGCTCCCTGGGGGGCTCCTACGAGCAGTACTTC
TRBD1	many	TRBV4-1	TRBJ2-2	CASSQEPRGPSTGELFF	TGCGCCAGCAGCCAAGAACCCAGGGGGCCGAGCACCGGGGAGCTGTTTTTT
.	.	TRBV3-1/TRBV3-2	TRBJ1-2	CASSQVKLNRVSGYTF	TGTGCCAGCAGCCAAGTAAAGCTTAACAGAGTTAGTGGCTACACCTTC
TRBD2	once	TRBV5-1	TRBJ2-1	CASSPVAGGNEQFF	TGCGCCAGCAGCCCCGTAGCGGGGGGCAATGAGCAGTTCTTC